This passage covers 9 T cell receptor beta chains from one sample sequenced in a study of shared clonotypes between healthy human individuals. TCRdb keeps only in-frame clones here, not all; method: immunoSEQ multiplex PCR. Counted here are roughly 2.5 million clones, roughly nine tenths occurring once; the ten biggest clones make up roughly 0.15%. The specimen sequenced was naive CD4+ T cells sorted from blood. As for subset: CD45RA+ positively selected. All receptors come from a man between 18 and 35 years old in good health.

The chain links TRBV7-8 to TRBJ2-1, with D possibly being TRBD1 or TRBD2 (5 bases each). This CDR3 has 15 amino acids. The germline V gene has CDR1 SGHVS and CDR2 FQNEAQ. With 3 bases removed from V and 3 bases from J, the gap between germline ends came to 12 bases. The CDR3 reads CASSFLGTIYNEQFF. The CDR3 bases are TGTGCCAGCAGCTTTCTTGGGACCATCTACAATGAGCAGTTCTTC. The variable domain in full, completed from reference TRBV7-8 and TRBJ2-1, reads GAGVSQSPRYKVAKRGQDVALRCDPISGHVSLFWYQQALGQGPEFLTYFQNEAQLDKSGLPSDRFFAERPEGSVSTLKIQRTQQEDSAVYLCASSFLGTIYNEQFFGPGTRLTVL.

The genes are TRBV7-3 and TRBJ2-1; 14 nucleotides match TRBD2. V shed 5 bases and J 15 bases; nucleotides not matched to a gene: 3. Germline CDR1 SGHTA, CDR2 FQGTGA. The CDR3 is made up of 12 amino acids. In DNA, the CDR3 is TGTGCCAGCAGCCCGGGACTAGCGGGGGTGTTCTTC. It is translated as CASSPGLAGVFF.

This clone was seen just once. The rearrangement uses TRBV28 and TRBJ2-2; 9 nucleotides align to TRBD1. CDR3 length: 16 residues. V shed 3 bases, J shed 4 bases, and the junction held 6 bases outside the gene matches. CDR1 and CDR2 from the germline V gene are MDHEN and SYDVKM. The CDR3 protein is CASSFWGQGSTGELFF. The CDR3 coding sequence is TGTGCCAGCAGTTTCTGGGGACAGGGAAGCACCGGGGAGCTGTTTTTT.

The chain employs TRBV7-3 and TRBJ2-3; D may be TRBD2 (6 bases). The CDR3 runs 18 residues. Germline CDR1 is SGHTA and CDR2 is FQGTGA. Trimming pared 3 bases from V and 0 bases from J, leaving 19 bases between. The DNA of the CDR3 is TGTGCCAGCAGCTTTAAACCGACTAGTAGAGCAAGCACAGATACGCAGTATTTT. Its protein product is CASSFKPTSRASTDTQYF.

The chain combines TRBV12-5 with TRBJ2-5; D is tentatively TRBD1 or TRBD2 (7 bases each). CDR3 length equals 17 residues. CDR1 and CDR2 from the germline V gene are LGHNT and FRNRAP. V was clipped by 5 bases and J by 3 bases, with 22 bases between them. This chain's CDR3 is CASGPGFGGTAKETQYF. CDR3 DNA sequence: TGTGCTAGTGGTCCCGGCTTCGGGGGGACAGCCAAAGAGACCCAGTACTTC.

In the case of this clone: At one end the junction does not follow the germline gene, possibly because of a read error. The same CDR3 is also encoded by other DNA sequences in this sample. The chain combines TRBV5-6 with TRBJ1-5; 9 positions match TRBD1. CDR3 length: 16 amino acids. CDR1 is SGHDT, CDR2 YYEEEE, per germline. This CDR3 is CASSSRGQGINQPQHF. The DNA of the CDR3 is TGTGCCAGCAGCTCCAGGGGACAGGGAATCAATCAGCCTCAGCATTTT. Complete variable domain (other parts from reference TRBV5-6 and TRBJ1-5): DAGVTQSPTHLIKTRGQQVTLRCSPKSGHDTVSWYQQALGQGPQFIFQYYEEEERQRGNFPDRFSGHQFPNYSSELNVNALLLGDSALYLCASSSRGQGINQPQHFGDGTRLSIL.

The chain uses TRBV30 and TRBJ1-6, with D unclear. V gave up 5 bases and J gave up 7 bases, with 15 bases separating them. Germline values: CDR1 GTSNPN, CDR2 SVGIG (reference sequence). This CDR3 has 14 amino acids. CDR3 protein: CAWATRAGNSPLHF. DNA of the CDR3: TGTGCCTGGGCTACACGGGCGGGGAATTCACCCCTCCACTTT. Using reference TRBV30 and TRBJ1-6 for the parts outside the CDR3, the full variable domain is SQTIHQWPATLVQPVGSPLSLECTVEGTSNPNLYWYRQAAGRGLQLLFYSVGIGQISSEVPQNLSASRPQDRQFILSSKKLLLSDSGFYLCAWATRAGNSPLHFGNGTRLTVT.

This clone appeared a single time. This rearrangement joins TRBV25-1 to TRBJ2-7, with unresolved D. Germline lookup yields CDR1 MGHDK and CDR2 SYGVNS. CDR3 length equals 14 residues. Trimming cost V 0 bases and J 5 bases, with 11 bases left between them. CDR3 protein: CASSEYVGFHEQYF. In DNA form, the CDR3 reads TGTGCCAGCAGTGAATATGTCGGGTTCCACGAGCAGTACTTC.

For the CDR3, the DNA is TGTGCCAGTAGTAGGGTCAGGGGCATGATGACAGATACGCAGTATTTT. Translation: CASSRVRGMMTDTQYF. This sequence joins TRBV19 and TRBJ2-3; tentatively, D is TRBD1 (6 bases). The germline V and J ends were trimmed by 4 bases and 3 bases, with 17 bases remaining between them. Germline loops: CDR1 LNHDA, CDR2 SQIVND (reference sequence). This CDR3 has 16 amino acids.